Shown below are 16 T cell receptor beta chains from a single sample sequenced in a study of blood T cell repertoires in COVID-19. The assay was immunoSEQ multiplex PCR, and TCRdb's table has in-frame clones only and misses some. The profile shows 75,000 to 100,000 clones, 87% of them singletons. The sequenced sample was peripheral blood. Every receptor here comes from a man aged 55 to 70 with acute or convalescent COVID-19.

With respect to this clone: The germline gene is not matched at one end of the junction; a read error may be the cause. As DNA, the CDR3 is TGTGCCAGCAGTAACTCGGGACAGCCGGGGACTGAAGCTTTCTTT. Its protein is CASSNSGQPGTEAFF. The chain couples TRBV6-5 to TRBJ1-1; 7 bases agree with TRBD1. The CDR3 contains 15 residues. Germline CDR1 reads MNHEY; CDR2 reads SVGAGI.

This chain links TRBV9 with TRBJ2-7; 8 bases align to TRBD2. Germline CDR1 SGDLS, CDR2 YYNGEE. After removal of 4 bases from V and 2 bases from J, the junction contained 11 bases not matched to a gene. The CDR3 is 16 amino acids. CDR3 region: CASSPRSAGGTYEQYF. The CDR3 nucleotides read TGTGCCAGCAGCCCTCGGTCGGCGGGGGGAACCTACGAGCAGTACTTC.

The J gene is TRBJ2-7, the V gene TRBV10-1; TRBD2 agrees at 8 bases. This CDR3 has 16 amino acids. Trimming took 5 bases from V and 2 from J; bases not matched to a gene: 11. Per the germline V gene, CDR1 is WNHNN and CDR2 is SYGVQD (reference sequence). Here the CDR3 reads CASSQGAGAPPYEQYF. CDR3 DNA: TGCGCCAGCAGTCAGGGAGCGGGGGCGCCTCCCTACGAGCAGTACTTC.

J is TRBJ1-5 and V is TRBV4-1; D perhaps matches TRBD1 (5 bases). V was trimmed by 0 bases and J by 6 bases, leaving 18 bases between them. The CDR3 runs to 17 residues. Germline assignment: CDR1 MGHRA and CDR2 YSYEKL. The DNA for the CDR3 is TGCGCCAGCAGCCAAGAAGGGTACGGGAGGGGTGGTCAGCCCCAGCATTTT. Protein: CASSQEGYGRGGQPQHF.

This chain uses TRBV4-3 with TRBJ2-1, with D tentatively TRBD1 (6 bases). Germline CDR1 and CDR2: LGHNA and YSLEER. The CDR3 runs 16 residues. Trimming left V 3 bases short and J 10 bases short, with 22 bases between. The CDR3 region is CASSHARGTGTGEQFF. The CDR3 nucleotides read TGCGCCAGCAGCCATGCCAGGGGTACGGGAACCGGGGAGCAGTTCTTC.

V gene TRBV6-1 combines with J gene TRBJ1-3, with D perhaps TRBD1 (5 bases). CDR3 length equals 15 residues. Germline loops: CDR1 MNHNS, CDR2 SASEGT. The V and J ends lost 2 bases and 4 bases respectively, with 12 bases between them. DNA of the CDR3: TGTGCCAGCAGTGAACCAGGGCAAGTAGGAAACACCATATATTTT. Its protein product is CASSEPGQVGNTIYF.

The chain uses TRBV5-4 and TRBJ2-3; 7 nucleotides align to TRBD2. CDR1 and CDR2 from the germline V gene are SGHNT and YYREEE (reference sequence). After removal of 5 bases from V and 2 bases from J, the junction contained 8 bases not matched to a gene. The CDR3 consists of 15 residues. In nucleotides, the CDR3 is TGTGCCAGCAGTAACGGGGGACTATCCACAGATACGCAGTATTTT. This sequence encodes CASSNGGLSTDTQYF. The complete variable domain, with remaining parts taken from reference TRBV5-4 and TRBJ2-3, reads ETGVTQSPTHLIKTRGQQVTLRCSSQSGHNTVSWYQQALGQGPQFIFQYYREEENGRGNFPPRFSGLQFPNYSSELNVNALELDDSALYLCASSNGGLSTDTQYFGPGTRLTVL.

The V and J genes are TRBV9 and TRBJ2-5; TRBD1 is a possible D gene (6 bases). The CDR3 is made up of 14 amino acids. CDR1 and CDR2 (germline): SGDLS, YYNGEE. The V end lost 4 bases, the J end lost 5 bases, and 15 bases lay between the germline ends. The DNA of the CDR3 is TGTGCCAGCAGCCCGGGACACCCAGAGGAGACCCAGTACTTC. This sequence encodes CASSPGHPEETQYF.

To note about this clone: A junction boundary mismatches the germline segment, possibly from a read error. V and J are TRBV3-1 (or the pseudogene TRBV3-2) and TRBJ1-2; 7 nucleotides line up with TRBD1. The CDR3 has 14 residues. CDR1 and CDR2 from the germline V gene are LGHDT and YNNKEL (reference sequence). The CDR3 DNA follows: TGTGCCAGCAGCCAAGAGGGACAGCCAAGTGTTAGAGCATTC. It specifies CASSQEGQPSVRAF.

This chain connects TRBV4-3 to TRBJ2-2, with TRBD2 identical over 11 bases. The V segment lost 2 bases and the J segment 7 bases; nucleotides outside the gene matches: 12. The CDR3 is made up of 18 amino acids. Per the germline V gene, CDR1 is LGHNA and CDR2 is YSLEER. CDR3: CASSQTLAGAVRIGELFF. The CDR3 DNA sequence: TGCGCCAGCAGCCAAACACTAGCGGGGGCCGTCAGGATCGGGGAGCTGTTTTTT.

This CDR3 reads CASNRMGAGNTIYF. The CDR3 bases are TGCGCCAGCAACAGGATGGGTGCTGGAAACACCATATATTTT. The chain links TRBV10-1 to TRBJ1-3, with a tentative D call TRBD1 (5 bases). V was clipped by 7 bases and J by 2 bases, with 12 bases between them. The germline gives CDR1 WNHNN, CDR2 SYGVQD (reference sequence). The CDR3 runs 14 residues.

The chain carries TRBV30 and TRBJ1-3, with a possible D match to TRBD1 (5 bases). Germline CDR1 and CDR2: GTSNPN and SVGIG (reference sequence). The CDR3 consists of 15 residues. The V end lost 2 bases, the J end lost 1 base, and 12 bases lay between the germline ends. As DNA, the CDR3 is TGTGCCTGGAGTACAGGATTGGGGTCTGGAAACACCATATATTTT. Protein: CAWSTGLGSGNTIYF.

This clone was counted a single time. The CDR3 nucleotides are TGTGCCTGGAATATGGGCAGCAATCAGCCCCAGCATTTT. Translating gives CAWNMGSNQPQHF. The chain has TRBV30 and TRBJ1-5, with D unclear. Germline CDR1 reads GTSNPN; CDR2 reads SVGIG (reference sequence). The CDR3 loop spans 13 amino acids. Trimming pared 4 bases from V and 1 base from J, leaving 8 bases between.

The rearrangement uses TRBV11-2 and TRBJ2-1; D is possibly TRBD2 (5 bases). The V gene's germline CDR1 is SGHAT and CDR2 FQNNGV. The length of the CDR3 is 16 residues. The ends were cut back, 7 bases at V and 0 bases at J, with 16 bases in the middle. CDR3: CASTLLEGISYNEQFF. CDR3 in DNA: TGTGCCAGCACTCTTCTCGAGGGTATCTCCTACAATGAGCAGTTCTTC.

The V gene is TRBV4-3, the J gene TRBJ2-7; D is possibly TRBD1 (5 bases). CDR1 is LGHNA, CDR2 YSLEER, per germline. The CDR3 spans 16 residues. Trimming removed 1 base at V and 1 base at J, with 14 bases between. CDR3: CASSQVAFGASYEQYF. The CDR3 DNA is TGCGCCAGCAGCCAAGTTGCGTTTGGGGCGTCCTACGAGCAGTACTTC.

The chain links TRBV3-1 (or the pseudogene TRBV3-2) to TRBJ2-7; TRBD2 agrees at 7 bases. Trimming cost V 0 bases and J 0 bases; bases outside gene matches: 8. Germline V CDR1 and CDR2: LGHDT, YNNKEL (reference sequence). The CDR3 is 17 residues long. The CDR3 DNA sequence: TGTGCCAGCAGCCAAGAGGGCGGGGGACCGAGCTCCTACGAGCAGTACTTC. It specifies CASSQEGGGPSSYEQYF.